The rows below give T cell receptor beta chains drawn from one sample of a study of immune characterization of retroperitoneal liposarcoma. TCRdb reanalysed the PCR reads using MiXCR and keeps one entry per CDR3 protein. The data contain 7,700 or so distinct CDR3 sequences, under 30% of them singletons. Specimen: blood. These receptors were taken from a male donor with retroperitoneal liposarcoma. The CDR3 runs from the conserved cysteine through the conserved F or W. D genes are given only for firm matches. The size field is filled for only some rows; it gives once, few, many or a size class.

j_gene,v_gene,len,d_gene,abundance,CDR3aa,CDR3nt
TRBJ2-1,TRBV27,14,TRBD1,large,CASSEDRGENEQFF,TGTGCCAGCAGTGAGGACAGGGGTGAGAATGAGCAGTTCTTC
TRBJ2-3,TRBV6-1,15,TRBD2,many,CASSPRTSGTDTQYF,TGTGCCAGCAGTCCCCGGACTAGCGGGACAGATACGCAGTATTTT
TRBJ2-7,TRBV6-1,16,TRBD2,.,CASRKVEASGKSEQYF,TGTGCCAGCAGGAAGGTAGAGGCTAGCGGGAAGAGTGAGCAGTACTTC
TRBJ2-1,TRBV10-2,12,TRBD1,.,CASGQGSATQFF,TGCGCCAGCGGACAGGGGAGTGCGACCCAGTTCTTC
TRBJ2-1,TRBV6-6,16,TRBD2,.,CASSLAGWGTYNEQFF,TGTGCCAGCAGTTTAGCGGGATGGGGTACATACAATGAGCAGTTCTTC
TRBJ2-7,TRBV6-1,12,.,many,CASSTRPYEQYF,TGTGCCAGTTCGACCCGACCCTACGAGCAGTACTTC
TRBJ2-4,TRBV6-5,13,.,medium-sized,CASSYDSKNIQYF,TGTGCCAGCAGTTACGACAGCAAAAACATTCAGTACTTC
TRBJ1-1,TRBV20-1,15,.,.,CSASFGGEGRTEAFF,TGCAGTGCTAGCTTCGGCGGGGAGGGGAGGACTGAAGCTTTCTTT
TRBJ2-3,TRBV3-1,17,TRBD2,few,CASSQAQLAVNTDTQYF,TGTGCCAGCAGCCAAGCCCAACTAGCGGTTAACACAGATACGCAGTATTTT
TRBJ2-1,TRBV5-1,16,TRBD1,.,CASSLGGTGIYNEQFF,TGCGCCAGCAGCTTGGGTGGGACAGGGATCTACAATGAGCAGTTCTTC
TRBJ1-2,TRBV6-4,14,TRBD1,.,CASSEGTENYGYTF,TGTGCCAGCAGCGAAGGGACAGAGAACTATGGCTACACCTTC
TRBJ2-7,TRBV11-3,14,TRBD2,.,CASSSSPERGEQYF,TGTGCCAGCAGCTCAAGTCCCGAGCGGGGCGAGCAGTACTTC
TRBJ2-1,TRBV6-1,17,TRBD2,.,CASRRLAGESIFGEQFF,TGTGCCAGCAGGCGTCTAGCGGGAGAGTCAATTTTCGGTGAGCAGTTCTTC
TRBJ2-3,TRBV27,16,TRBD2,.,CASSLGLATAADTQYF,TGTGCCAGCAGTTTAGGACTAGCGACGGCGGCAGATACGCAGTATTTT
TRBJ1-3,TRBV6-5,16,.,.,CASNRIGGMGGNTIYF,TGTGCCAGCAACAGGATCGGCGGGATGGGCGGAAACACCATATATTTT
TRBJ2-5,TRBV27,13,.,many,CASSIGLRGTQYF,TGTGCCAGCAGTATCGGACTACGGGGGACCCAGTACTTC
TRBJ2-1,TRBV27,15,.,medium-sized,CASRGNSGAYNEQFF,TGTGCCAGCAGGGGGAACTCCGGGGCCTACAATGAGCAGTTCTTC
TRBJ2-3,TRBV29-1,13,.,medium-sized,CSGTRLGTDTQYF,TGCAGCGGTACTAGATTAGGCACAGATACGCAGTATTTT
TRBJ1-2,TRBV25-1,15,.,medium-sized,CASSDNGRGNYGYTF,TGTGCCAGCAGTGACAATGGGAGAGGGAACTATGGCTACACCTTC
TRBJ2-3,TRBV4-1,17,TRBD2,.,CASSQERTSGSTDTQYF,TGCGCCAGCAGCCAAGAAAGGACTAGCGGGAGCACAGATACGCAGTATTTT
TRBJ2-2,TRBV7-2,13,.,many,CASSQGSSGELFF,TGTGCCAGCAGCCAGGGTAGCTCCGGGGAGCTGTTTTTT
TRBJ2-1,TRBV3-1,16,TRBD2,medium-sized,CASSQGASAGGIEQFF,TGTGCCAGCAGCCAAGGCGCTTCGGCGGGAGGCATCGAGCAGTTCTTC
TRBJ2-7,TRBV7-2,15,.,many,CASSIDTGVTYEQYF,TGTGCCAGCAGCATAGATACGGGAGTAACCTACGAGCAGTACTTC
TRBJ2-1,TRBV25-1,14,TRBD2,many,CASSEGGLGDEQFF,TGTGCCAGCAGTGAGGGGGGGTTGGGGGATGAGCAGTTCTTC
TRBJ1-4,TRBV14,15,.,.,CASSQEVQINEKLFF,TGTGCCAGCAGCCAAGAAGTACAAATTAATGAAAAACTGTTTTTT
TRBJ2-1,TRBV6-6,15,.,few,CASSYVPAGYNEQFF,TGTGCCAGCAGTTACGTGCCAGCGGGCTACAATGAGCAGTTCTTC
TRBJ2-1,TRBV6-1,15,TRBD2,large,CASRVSGRVPYEQFF,TGTGCCAGCAGGGTAAGCGGGAGGGTACCCTATGAGCAGTTCTTC
TRBJ2-7,TRBV6-1,15,.,medium-sized,CASSEGSGGFYEQYF,TGTGCCAGCAGTGAAGGGAGTGGGGGCTTTTACGAGCAGTACTTC
TRBJ2-1,TRBV7-2,17,TRBD2,large,CASSPRGGSLTWNEQFF,TGTGCCAGCAGCCCCCGCGGCGGGAGCCTTACATGGAATGAGCAGTTCTTC
TRBJ2-3,TRBV6-1,17,.,few,CASSESWVAGNTDTQYF,TGTGCCAGCAGTGAATCGTGGGTGGCAGGGAACACAGATACGCAGTATTTT
TRBJ2-7,TRBV6-1,15,TRBD2,.,CASSSPGLANYEQYF,TGTGCCAGCAGTTCCCCGGGACTAGCGAACTACGAGCAGTACTTC
TRBJ2-1,TRBV12-3/TRBV12-4,17,.,.,CASSFRVSRSSYNEQFF,TGTGCCAGCAGTTTTCGGGTTAGCCGGAGCTCCTACAATGAGCAGTTCTTC
TRBJ2-3,TRBV6-1,14,.,.,CASSETAITDTQYF,TGTGCCAGCAGTGAAACGGCCATCACAGATACGCAGTATTTT
TRBJ1-6,TRBV6-1,14,.,.,CASSRGQRNSPLHF,TGTGCCAGCAGCCGCGGACAGCGTAATTCACCCCTCCACTTT
TRBJ1-1,TRBV6-6,14,TRBD1,.,CASRQDRGATEAFF,TGTGCCAGCAGACAGGACAGGGGAGCCACTGAAGCTTTCTTT
TRBJ1-1,TRBV6-5,14,TRBD1,few,CASGSGTANTEAFF,TGTGCCAGCGGCTCAGGGACAGCTAACACTGAAGCTTTCTTT
TRBJ2-1,TRBV20-1,19,TRBD2,.,CSARLRTSGRANAFHEQFF,TGCAGTGCTAGACTTAGGACTAGCGGGAGGGCCAATGCGTTCCATGAGCAGTTCTTC
TRBJ2-5,TRBV6-1,13,.,medium-sized,CASSRGISGTQYF,TGTGCCAGCAGTCGTGGGATCTCCGGGACCCAGTACTTC
TRBJ2-3,TRBV25-1,15,TRBD2,few,CASSEIAGVVDTQYF,TGTGCCAGCAGTGAAATAGCGGGAGTAGTAGATACGCAGTATTTT
TRBJ2-3,TRBV6-1,16,TRBD2,many,CASSETGGGGTDTQYF,TGTGCCAGCAGTGAAACCGGGGGAGGGGGCACAGATACGCAGTATTTT
TRBJ2-6,TRBV12-3/TRBV12-4,15,.,few,CASSLWGSGANVLTF,TGTGCCAGCAGTTTATGGGGCTCTGGGGCCAACGTCCTGACTTTC
TRBJ2-7,TRBV6-1,18,.,medium-sized,CASSQSGQALGRRYEQYF,TGTGCCAGCAGTCAGTCTGGACAGGCCTTGGGGAGGAGGTACGAGCAGTACTTC
TRBJ2-5,TRBV12-3/TRBV12-4,11,.,.,CASSSFETQYF,TGTGCCAGCAGTTCCTTTGAGACCCAGTACTTC
TRBJ2-1,TRBV9,16,TRBD2,.,CASSATVAGGPSEQFF,TGTGCCAGCAGCGCAACGGTAGCGGGAGGGCCGTCTGAGCAGTTCTTC
TRBJ2-5,TRBV11-3,15,TRBD2,few,CASSATSGSWETQYF,TGTGCCAGCAGCGCGACTAGCGGGAGTTGGGAGACCCAGTACTTC
TRBJ2-7,TRBV4-1,14,.,few,CASSRTGFSYEQYF,TGTGCCAGCAGCCGAACGGGGTTCTCCTACGAGCAGTACTTC
TRBJ2-7,TRBV4-1,15,TRBD2,.,CASSQGNSGSYEQYF,TGCGCCAGCAGCCAAGGGAATAGCGGGAGCTACGAGCAGTACTTC
TRBJ2-3,TRBV9,16,TRBD1,.,CASSVEGADPADTQYF,TGTGCCAGCAGCGTAGAGGGGGCGGACCCTGCAGATACGCAGTATTTT
TRBJ1-5,TRBV6-5,14,TRBD1,.,CASRPDRGNQPQHF,TGTGCCAGCAGACCCGACAGGGGAAACCAGCCCCAGCATTTT